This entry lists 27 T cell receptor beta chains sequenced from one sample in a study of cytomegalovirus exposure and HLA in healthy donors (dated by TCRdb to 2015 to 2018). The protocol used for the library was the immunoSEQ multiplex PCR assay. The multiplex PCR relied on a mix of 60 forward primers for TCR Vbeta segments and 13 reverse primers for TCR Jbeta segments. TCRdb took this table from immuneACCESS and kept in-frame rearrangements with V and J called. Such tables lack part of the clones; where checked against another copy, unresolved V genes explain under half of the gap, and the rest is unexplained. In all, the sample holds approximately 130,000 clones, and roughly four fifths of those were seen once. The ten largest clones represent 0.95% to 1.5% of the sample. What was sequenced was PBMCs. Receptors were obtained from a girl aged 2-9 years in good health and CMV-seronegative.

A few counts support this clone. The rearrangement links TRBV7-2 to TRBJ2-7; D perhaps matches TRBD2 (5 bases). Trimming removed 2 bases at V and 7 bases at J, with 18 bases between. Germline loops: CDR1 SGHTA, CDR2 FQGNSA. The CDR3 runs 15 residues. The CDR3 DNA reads TGTGCCAGCAGCTTAAAAGGCGGAGGCAATCGAGAGCAGTACTTC. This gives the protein CASSLKGGGNREQYF. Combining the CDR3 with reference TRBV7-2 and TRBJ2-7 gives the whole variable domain GAGVSQSPSNKVTEKGKDVELRCDPISGHTALYWYRQSLGQGLEFLIYFQGNSAPDKSGLPSDRFSAERTGGSVSTLTIQRTQQEDSAVYLCASSLKGGGNREQYFGPGTRLTVT.

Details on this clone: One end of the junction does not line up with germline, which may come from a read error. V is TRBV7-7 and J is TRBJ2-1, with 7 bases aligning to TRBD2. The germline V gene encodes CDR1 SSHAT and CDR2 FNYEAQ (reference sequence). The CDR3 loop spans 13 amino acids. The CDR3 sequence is CASSLARGNEQFF. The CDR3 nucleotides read TGTGCTAGCAGCTTAGCGCGGGGGAATGAGCAGTTCTTC.

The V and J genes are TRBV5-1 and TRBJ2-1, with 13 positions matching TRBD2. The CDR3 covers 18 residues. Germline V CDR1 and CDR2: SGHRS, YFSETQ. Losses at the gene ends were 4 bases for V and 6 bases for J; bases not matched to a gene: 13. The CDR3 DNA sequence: TGCGCCAGCAGCAGTGGAACACTAGCGGGAGGGCCGCTCAATGAGCAGTTCTTC. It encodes CASSSGTLAGGPLNEQFF.

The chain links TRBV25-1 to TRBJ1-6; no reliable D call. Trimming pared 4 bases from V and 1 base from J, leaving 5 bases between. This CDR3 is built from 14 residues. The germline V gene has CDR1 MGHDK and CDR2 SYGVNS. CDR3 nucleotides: TGTGCCAGCAGTGCCCGGTCCTATAATTCACCCCTCCACTTT. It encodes CASSARSYNSPLHF.

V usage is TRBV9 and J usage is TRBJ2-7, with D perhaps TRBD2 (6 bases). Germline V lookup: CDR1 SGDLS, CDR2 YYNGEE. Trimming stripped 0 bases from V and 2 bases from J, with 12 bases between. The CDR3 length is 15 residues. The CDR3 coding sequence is TGTGCCAGCAGCGTAGGTGTGGGGGGAGCCTACGAGCAGTACTTC. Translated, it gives CASSVGVGGAYEQYF.

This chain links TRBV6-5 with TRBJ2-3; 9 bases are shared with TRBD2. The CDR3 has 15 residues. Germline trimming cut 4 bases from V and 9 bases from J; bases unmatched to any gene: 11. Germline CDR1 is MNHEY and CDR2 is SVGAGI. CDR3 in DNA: TGTGCCAGCAGTTTCCTCGGCCAGCGGGGGGCGACGCAGTATTTT. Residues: CASSFLGQRGATQYF.

This CDR3 is CAISELRAEAFF. For the CDR3, the DNA is TGTGCCATCAGTGAGCTCCGGGCTGAAGCTTTCTTT. The chain links TRBV10-3 to TRBJ1-1; no firm D call. The germline V gene encodes CDR1 ENHRY and CDR2 SYGVKD. The CDR3 extends over 12 amino acids. V was pared by 2 bases and J by 6 bases, with 7 bases between.

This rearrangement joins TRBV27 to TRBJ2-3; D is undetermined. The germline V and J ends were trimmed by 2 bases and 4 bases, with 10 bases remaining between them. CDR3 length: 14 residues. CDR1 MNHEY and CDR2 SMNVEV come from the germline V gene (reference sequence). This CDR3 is CASSLTMAADTQYF. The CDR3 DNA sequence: TGTGCCAGCAGTTTAACTATGGCGGCAGATACGCAGTATTTT.

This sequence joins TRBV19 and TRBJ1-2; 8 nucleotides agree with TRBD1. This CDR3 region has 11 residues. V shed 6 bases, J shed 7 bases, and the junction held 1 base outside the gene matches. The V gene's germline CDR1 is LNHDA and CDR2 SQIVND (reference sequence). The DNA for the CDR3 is TGTGCCAGTAGGACAGGGGTTGGCTACACCTTC. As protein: CASRTGVGYTF. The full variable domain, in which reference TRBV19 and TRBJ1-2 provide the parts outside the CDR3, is DGGITQSPKYLFRKEGQNVTLSCEQNLNHDAMYWYRQDPGQGLRLIYYSQIVNDFQKGDIAEGYSVSREKKESFPLTVTSAQKNPTAFYLCASRTGVGYTFGSGTRLTVV.

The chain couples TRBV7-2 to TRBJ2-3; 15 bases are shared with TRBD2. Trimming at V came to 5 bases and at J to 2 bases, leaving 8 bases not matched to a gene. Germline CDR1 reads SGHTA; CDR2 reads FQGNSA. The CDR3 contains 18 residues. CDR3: CASSLGWTSGGVTDTQYF. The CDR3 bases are TGTGCCAGCAGCCTAGGTTGGACTAGCGGGGGGGTCACAGATACGCAGTATTTT.

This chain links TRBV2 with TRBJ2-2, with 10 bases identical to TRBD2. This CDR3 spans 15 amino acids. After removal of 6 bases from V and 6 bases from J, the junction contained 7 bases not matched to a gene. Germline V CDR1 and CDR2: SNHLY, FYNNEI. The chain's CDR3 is CASRPTSGFPGELFF. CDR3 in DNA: TGTGCCAGCAGGCCGACTAGCGGGTTCCCCGGGGAGCTGTTTTTT.

Here the CDR3 reads CASSTGTGPYNEQFF. The CDR3 bases are TGCGCCAGCAGCACCGGGACAGGGCCCTACAATGAGCAGTTCTTC. The chain joins TRBV5-1 to TRBJ2-1; 9 positions agree with TRBD1. J lost 2 bases, V lost 4 bases, and 4 bases had no gene match. The CDR3 consists of 15 residues. Germline V CDR1 and CDR2: SGHRS, YFSETQ.

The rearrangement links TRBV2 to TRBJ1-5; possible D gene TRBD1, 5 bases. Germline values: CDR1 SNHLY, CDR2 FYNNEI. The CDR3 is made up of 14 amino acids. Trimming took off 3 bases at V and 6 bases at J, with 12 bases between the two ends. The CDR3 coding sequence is TGTGCCAGCAGTGAGGGCCTGGGGGGTCAGCCCCAGCATTTT. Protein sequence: CASSEGLGGQPQHF.

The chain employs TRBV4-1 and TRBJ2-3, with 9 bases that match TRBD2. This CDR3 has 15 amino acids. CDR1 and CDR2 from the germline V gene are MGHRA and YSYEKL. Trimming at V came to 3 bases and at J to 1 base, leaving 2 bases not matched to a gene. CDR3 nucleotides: TGCGCCAGCAGCCACTTAGCGGGGGGCACAGATACGCAGTATTTT. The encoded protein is CASSHLAGGTDTQYF.

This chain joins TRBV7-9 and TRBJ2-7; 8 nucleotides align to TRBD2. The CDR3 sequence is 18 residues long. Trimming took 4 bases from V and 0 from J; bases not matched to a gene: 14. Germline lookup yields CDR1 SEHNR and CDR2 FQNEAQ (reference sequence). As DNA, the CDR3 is TGTGCCAGCAGCTCCAGCCAGGCGGGACTAGTAAGCTCCTACGAGCAGTACTTC. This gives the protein CASSSSQAGLVSSYEQYF.

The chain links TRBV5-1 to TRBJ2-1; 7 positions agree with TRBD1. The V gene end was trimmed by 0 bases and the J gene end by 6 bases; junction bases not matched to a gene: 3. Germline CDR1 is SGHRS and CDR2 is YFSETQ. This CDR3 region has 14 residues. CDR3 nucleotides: TGCGCCAGCAGCTTGGTACAGGGGAGCAATGAGCAGTTCTTC. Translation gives CASSLVQGSNEQFF.

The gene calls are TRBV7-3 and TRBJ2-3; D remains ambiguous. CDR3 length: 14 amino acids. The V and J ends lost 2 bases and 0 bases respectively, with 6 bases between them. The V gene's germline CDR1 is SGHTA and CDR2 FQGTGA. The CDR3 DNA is TGTGCCAGCAGCTTAGCGGAGAGCACAGATACGCAGTATTTT. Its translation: CASSLAESTDTQYF.

In nucleotides, the CDR3 is TGTGCCAGCAGCGTCAGACAGGGGGGAAAAACAGATACGCAGTATTTT. It codes for CASSVRQGGKTDTQYF. This chain uses TRBV9 with TRBJ2-3; 9 nucleotides line up with TRBD1. Germline V gives CDR1 SGDLS, CDR2 YYNGEE. V lost 2 bases and J lost 3; bases outside the gene matches: 7. This CDR3 contains 16 residues.

The CDR3 DNA reads as TGTGCCAGCAGCCAAGGACTAGCGGGAGTCTCCGAGCAGTACTTC. Translated, it gives CASSQGLAGVSEQYF. The chain carries TRBV5-4 and TRBJ2-7, with 13 bases fitting TRBD2. The CDR3 is 15 amino acids. The germline gives CDR1 SGHNT, CDR2 YYREEE (reference sequence). After removal of 4 bases from V and 6 bases from J, the junction contained 7 bases not matched to a gene. Full variable domain (rest looked up from reference TRBV5-4 and TRBJ2-7): ETGVTQSPTHLIKTRGQQVTLRCSSQSGHNTVSWYQQALGQGPQFIFQYYREEENGRGNFPPRFSGLQFPNYSSELNVNALELDDSALYLCASSQGLAGVSEQYFGPGTRLTVT.

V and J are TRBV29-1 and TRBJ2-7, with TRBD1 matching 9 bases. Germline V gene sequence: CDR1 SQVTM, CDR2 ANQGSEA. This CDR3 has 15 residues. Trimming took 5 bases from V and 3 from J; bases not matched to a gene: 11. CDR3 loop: CSVLTGWTGVYEQYF. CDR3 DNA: TGCAGCGTTCTAACCGGGTGGACAGGGGTCTACGAGCAGTACTTC.

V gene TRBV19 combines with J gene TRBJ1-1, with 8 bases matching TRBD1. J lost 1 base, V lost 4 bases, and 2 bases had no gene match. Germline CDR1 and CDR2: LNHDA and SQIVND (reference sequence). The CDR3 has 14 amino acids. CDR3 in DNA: TGTGCCAGTAGTACGGGACAGGAGAACACTGAAGCTTTCTTT. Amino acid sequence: CASSTGQENTEAFF.

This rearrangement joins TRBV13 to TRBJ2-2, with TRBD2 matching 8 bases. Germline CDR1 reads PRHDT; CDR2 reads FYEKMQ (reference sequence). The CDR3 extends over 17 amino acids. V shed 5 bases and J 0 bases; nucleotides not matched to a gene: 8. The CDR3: CASSGAASGSNTGELFF. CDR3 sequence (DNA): TGTGCCAGCAGCGGCGCGGCTAGCGGGTCGAACACCGGGGAGCTGTTTTTT.

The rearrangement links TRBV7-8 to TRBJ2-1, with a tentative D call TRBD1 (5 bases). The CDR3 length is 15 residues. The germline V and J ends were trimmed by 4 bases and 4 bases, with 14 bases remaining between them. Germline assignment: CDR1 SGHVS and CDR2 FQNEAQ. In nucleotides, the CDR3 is TGTGCCAGCAGCTCTACAGGTTTTCTTTACAATGAGCAGTTCTTC. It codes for CASSSTGFLYNEQFF.

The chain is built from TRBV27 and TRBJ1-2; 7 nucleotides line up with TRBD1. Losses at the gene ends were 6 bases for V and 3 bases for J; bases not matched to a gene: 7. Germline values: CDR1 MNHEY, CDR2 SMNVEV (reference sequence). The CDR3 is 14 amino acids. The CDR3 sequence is CASRKQGQDYGYTF. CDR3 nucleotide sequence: TGTGCCAGCAGAAAACAGGGGCAGGACTATGGCTACACCTTC.

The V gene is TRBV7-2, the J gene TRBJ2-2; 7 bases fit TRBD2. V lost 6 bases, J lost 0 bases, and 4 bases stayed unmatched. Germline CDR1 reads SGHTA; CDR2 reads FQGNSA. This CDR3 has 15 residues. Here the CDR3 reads CASRLGLANTGELFF. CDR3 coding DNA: TGTGCCAGCAGGCTAGGACTAGCGAACACCGGGGAGCTGTTTTTT.

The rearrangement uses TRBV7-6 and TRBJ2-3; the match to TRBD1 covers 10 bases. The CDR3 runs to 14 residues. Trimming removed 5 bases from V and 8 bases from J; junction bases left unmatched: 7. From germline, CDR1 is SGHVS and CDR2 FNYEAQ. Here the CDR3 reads CASSQTGGGGTQYF. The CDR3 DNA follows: TGTGCCAGCAGCCAGACAGGGGGCGGGGGTACGCAGTATTTT.

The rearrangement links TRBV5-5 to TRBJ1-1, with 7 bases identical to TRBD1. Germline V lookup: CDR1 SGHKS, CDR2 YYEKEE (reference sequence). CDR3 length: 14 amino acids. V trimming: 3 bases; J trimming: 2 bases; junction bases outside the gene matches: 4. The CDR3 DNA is TGTGCCAGCAGCTCCGGGACAGATAACACTGAAGCTTTCTTT. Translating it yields CASSSGTDNTEAFF.